This T cell receptor beta chain stems from a study of CD8+CD57+ T cells in acquired aplastic anemia. Whole-study context: The average for DNA from sorted CD4+ and CD8+ cells was 3.2 ug.

This CDR3 is 15 amino acids long. The V and J ends lost 0 bases and 7 bases respectively, with 11 bases between them. Germline lookup yields CDR1 SGHKS and CDR2 YYEKEE (reference sequence). With respect to this clonotype: Its antigen remains unknown.

Study results and limitations: Patients and controls shared some 30 CD8+ CDR3 sequences, highly expressed in patients. Patients and controls had CD8+ Simpson's diversity values that were not significantly distinct.

Genomic DNA acted as the template from which TCR beta VDJ combination and CDR3 sequence profiling were carried out. TCRdb ran MiXCR on the reads and lists one entry per CDR3 protein. The table lists about 170,000 distinct CDR3 sequences, about 60% of them singletons, with 45% to 55% in the top ten. The receptor comes from a human donor in good health. The sample was sorted CD4+, CD8+, or CD8+CD57+ T cells (not recorded which) from PBMCs. This chain joins TRBV5-5 and TRBJ1-6, with a possible D match to TRBD1 (5 bases). CDR3 nucleotide sequence: TGTGCCAGCAGCTTGGCAGGGCTCGAGAATTCACCCCTCCACTTT. Protein product: CASSLAGLENSPLHF.